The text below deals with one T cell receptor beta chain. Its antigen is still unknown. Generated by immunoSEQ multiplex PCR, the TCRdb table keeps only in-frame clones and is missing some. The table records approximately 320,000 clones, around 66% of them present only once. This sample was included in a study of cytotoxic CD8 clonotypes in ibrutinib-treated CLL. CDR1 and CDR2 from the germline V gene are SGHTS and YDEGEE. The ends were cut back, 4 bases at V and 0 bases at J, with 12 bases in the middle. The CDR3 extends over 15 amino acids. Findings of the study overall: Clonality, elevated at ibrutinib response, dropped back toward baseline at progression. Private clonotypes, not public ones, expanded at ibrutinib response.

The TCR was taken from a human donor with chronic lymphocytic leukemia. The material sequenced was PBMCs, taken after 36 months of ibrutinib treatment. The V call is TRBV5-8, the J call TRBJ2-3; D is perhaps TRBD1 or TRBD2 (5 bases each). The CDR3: CASSRDQLSTDTQYF. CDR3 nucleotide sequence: TGTGCCAGCAGCCGGGACCAACTAAGCACAGATACGCAGTATTTT.